This T cell receptor (beta chain) originates from a study of cytomegalovirus exposure and HLA in healthy donors. Broader study findings: Based on reports, TCR beta sequences accurately predicted HLA-A and HLA-B alleles for most subjects. The presence/absence work took it that sequencing depth was about the same across donors.

The PCR had 60 Vbeta and 13 Jbeta primers. Clones were read by immunoSEQ multiplex PCR, and TCRdb kept only the in-frame ones, dropping some. The profile shows over 150,000 clones, 60% to 85% of them singletons. In the case of this clone: As yet, its antigen is unknown.

Sequenced: PBMCs. The TCR was taken from a man aged 50-59 years in good health and CMV-seropositive.

In DNA, the CDR3 is TGCGCCAGCAGCACGGGGGGGCAAGATACGCAGTATTTT. Its translation: CASSTGGQDTQYF. V is TRBV10-2 and J is TRBJ2-3; the match to TRBD2 covers 8 bases. Germline lookup yields CDR1 WSHSY and CDR2 SAAADI. The CDR3 has 13 residues. The V segment lost 6 bases and the J segment 5 bases; nucleotides outside the gene matches: 4.